One sample yielded the 5 T cell receptor beta chains listed below, sequenced in a study of blood T cell repertoires in COVID-19. Assay: immunoSEQ multiplex PCR; the TCRdb copy retains only in-frame clones and omits some. The sample shows 220,000 or so clones, about 88% of them seen only once. Sequenced material: peripheral blood. Receptors originate from a woman between 50 and 59 years old with COVID-19, enrolled during active disease.

The CDR3 DNA reads TGTGCCAGCAGCCAAGGGCCGGGGAAGTATAGCAATCAGCCCCAGCATTTT. This translates into CASSQGPGKYSNQPQHF. The V gene is TRBV3-1 (or the pseudogene TRBV3-2), the J gene TRBJ1-5; D unclear. The V end was cut by 1 base, the J end by 0 bases, with 13 bases between. The CDR3 is 17 amino acids. Germline V gene lookup returns CDR1 LGHDT and CDR2 YNNKEL (reference sequence).

The V call is TRBV5-1, the J call TRBJ1-2, with a tentative D call TRBD1 (5 bases). V was pared by 5 bases and J by 8 bases, with 19 bases between. Germline values: CDR1 SGHRS, CDR2 YFSETQ. This CDR3 is built from 14 residues. The CDR3 bases are TGCGCCAGCAGTTTGCAGGGCGAGGCGGAGGGCTACACCTTC. The encoded protein is CASSLQGEAEGYTF.

The chain has TRBV19 and TRBJ2-1; 8 bases align to TRBD2. Trimming cost V 10 bases and J 5 bases; bases outside gene matches: 10. The CDR3 is 14 residues long. Germline V lookup: CDR1 LNHDA, CDR2 SQIVND (reference sequence). In DNA form, the CDR3 reads TGTGCCACCACAGCGGGGACTAGACACAATGAGCAGTTCTTC. Translating gives CATTAGTRHNEQFF.

The chain is built from TRBV19 and TRBJ2-3; D is possibly TRBD1 (6 bases). Germline V gives CDR1 LNHDA, CDR2 SQIVND (reference sequence). CDR3 length equals 13 residues. V lost 6 bases, J lost 4 bases, and 11 bases lay in between. The CDR3 spells CASSRTDPDTQYF. The CDR3 coding sequence is TGTGCCAGTAGCAGGACAGATCCAGATACGCAGTATTTT.

V gene TRBV5-5 combines with J gene TRBJ2-7, with D possibly matching TRBD2 (6 bases). Germline V gene sequence: CDR1 SGHKS, CDR2 YYEKEE (reference sequence). Trimming stripped 4 bases from V and 0 bases from J, with 11 bases between. The length of the CDR3 is 14 residues. CDR3 amino acids: CASSPFGSSYEQYF. As DNA, the CDR3 is TGTGCCAGCAGCCCTTTCGGGAGCTCCTACGAGCAGTACTTC. Variable domain in full (rest from reference TRBV5-5 and TRBJ2-7): DAGVTQSPTHLIKTRGQQVTLRCSPISGHKSVSWYQQVLGQGPQFIFQYYEKEERGRGNFPDRFSARQFPNYSSELNVNALLLGDSALYLCASSPFGSSYEQYFGPGTRLTVT.